The clone carrying this T cell receptor beta chain was seen a single time. One end of the junction is discordant with germline, which a read error may explain. The identical CDR3 is also encoded by other nucleotide sequences in the sample. The source of the sample is a study of blood T cell repertoires in COVID-19. Study as a whole: The United States, Italy and Spain were the sources of the acute and convalescent COVID-19 samples. In each case, the material was cDNA or gDNA derived from T cells, B-cell-depleted T cells, or PBMCs.

In the original processing: From reference gene primer amplification, estimates of nucleated cell counts were derived. Generated by immunoSEQ multiplex PCR, the TCRdb table keeps only in-frame clones and is missing some. For V, J and clone size, that table is used; D and trimming come from the DNA. The profile covers under 500,000 clones, with roughly 91% appearing a single time and around 4.5% taken by the ten largest. Source material: peripheral blood. This sequence was found in a woman aged 25 to 39 with acute or convalescent COVID-19.

CDR3 DNA: TGTGCCAGCAGCCAAACGGGACAAGCCGCCTACGAGCAGTACTTT. It codes for CASSQTGQAAYEQYF. V and J are TRBV7-9 and TRBJ2-7; D perhaps matches TRBD1 (6 bases). In germline, CDR1 is SEHNR, CDR2 FQNEAQ (reference sequence). This CDR3 is 15 amino acids long.